One and the same sample provided the 28 T cell receptor beta chains below, sequenced in a study of blood T cell repertoires in COVID-19. Profiled with immunoSEQ multiplex PCR; TCRdb holds only in-frame clones, not every one. The repertoire has around 230,000 clones, around 89% of them found once; the top ten carry roughly 2.7%. The sequencing sample was made of PBMCs or T cells enriched from blood (not recorded which). These receptors were taken from a woman aged 25 to 39 who had recovered from COVID-19.

This sequence joins TRBV4-3 and TRBJ1-2; no firm D call. Trimming shortened V by 0 bases and J by 0 bases, and 8 bases separated the two germline ends. The CDR3 loop spans 15 amino acids. Germline CDR1 reads LGHNA; CDR2 reads YSLEER. CDR3 protein: CASSQDNKANYGYTF. In DNA form, the CDR3 reads TGCGCCAGCAGCCAAGATAACAAAGCTAACTATGGCTACACCTTC.

The rearrangement joins TRBV4-2 to TRBJ2-7; a possible D gene is TRBD2 (6 bases). V dropped 3 bases and J dropped 0 bases, with 12 bases sitting between them. Looked up from germline, CDR1 is LGHNA and CDR2 is YNFKEQ. The CDR3 spans 15 residues. In DNA form, the CDR3 reads TGTGCCAGCAGCCAGACGGGGAGGAGCTCCTACGAGCAGTACTTC. Translated, it gives CASSQTGRSSYEQYF.

The chain employs TRBV4-1 and TRBJ1-5; TRBD1 agrees at 10 bases. Per germline, CDR1 MGHRA and CDR2 YSYEKL. The CDR3 runs to 15 residues. V shed 1 base and J 5 bases; nucleotides not matched to a gene: 2. The CDR3 DNA sequence: TGCGCCAGCAGCCAAGGACAGGGGGCACATCAGCCCCAGCATTTT. As protein: CASSQGQGAHQPQHF.

The V and J genes are TRBV12-3 or TRBV12-4 and TRBJ1-1; D unclear. There are 12 residues in the CDR3. V dropped 7 bases and J dropped 4 bases, with 10 bases sitting between them. CDR3 nucleotide sequence: TGTGCCAGCAAGACCCGGAGCACTGAAGCTTTCTTT. Its protein product is CASKTRSTEAFF.

DNA of the CDR3: TGCAGTGCTGGACACGGTGAAGCTTTCTTT. It is translated as CSAGHGEAFF. The V call is TRBV20-1, the J call TRBJ1-1; D may be TRBD1 (5 bases). The germline CDR1 and CDR2 sequences are DFQATT and SNEGSKA (reference sequence). The length of the CDR3 is 10 residues. Trimming pared 5 bases from V and 7 bases from J, leaving 8 bases between.

The chain combines TRBV5-1 with TRBJ1-4; maybe TRBD1 (5 bases). The CDR3 runs to 14 residues. V shed 2 bases and J shed 4 bases, with 9 bases lying between them. In germline, CDR1 is SGHRS, CDR2 YFSETQ. This CDR3 is CASSLTTDNEKLFF. CDR3 in DNA: TGCGCCAGCAGCTTAACGACAGATAATGAAAAACTGTTTTTT.

This clone appeared a few times. The same CDR3 is also encoded by other DNA sequences in this sample. The V gene is TRBV3-1 (or the pseudogene TRBV3-2), the J gene TRBJ2-6; D gene unclear. V lost 0 bases and J lost 0, with 3 bases in between. Germline assignment: CDR1 LGHDT and CDR2 YNNKEL (reference sequence). The CDR3 length is 15 residues. CDR3 coding DNA: TGTGCCAGCAGCCAAGACAGCTCTGGGGCCAACGTCCTGACTTTC. Translating it yields CASSQDSSGANVLTF.

This clone was detected only a few times. The chain carries TRBV11-2 and TRBJ2-3, with D possibly being TRBD2 (6 bases). The CDR3 loop spans 14 amino acids. V lost 6 bases and J 3 bases, leaving 13 bases between the germline ends. CDR1 and CDR2 (germline): SGHAT, FQNNGV. As DNA, the CDR3 is TGTGCCAGCAGGGTCGGGAGAGCTACAGATACGCAGTATTTT. This sequence encodes CASRVGRATDTQYF.

The chain uses TRBV25-1 and TRBJ1-3, with D tentatively TRBD1 (6 bases). Germline CDR1 is MGHDK and CDR2 is SYGVNS. This CDR3 has 13 amino acids. V lost 5 bases and J 8 bases, leaving 13 bases between the germline ends. As DNA, the CDR3 is TGTGCCAGCAGTCTACCAGGGGCTGACACCATATATTTT. It translates to CASSLPGADTIYF.

In DNA, the CDR3 is TGTGCCAGCATTGGTAGCGGTGCTTCCTACGAGCAGTACTTC. Translation: CASIGSGASYEQYF. The genes are TRBV6-5 and TRBJ2-7; TRBD2 is a possible D gene (6 bases). CDR1 MNHEY and CDR2 SVGAGI come from the germline V gene. Trimming removed 7 bases from V and 1 base from J, with 14 bases in between. CDR3 length: 14 amino acids.

This clone was seen only a few times. The rearrangement joins TRBV4-1 to TRBJ1-1; 9 bases map to TRBD1. V lost 9 bases and J lost 3; bases outside the gene matches: 14. Per the germline V gene, CDR1 is MGHRA and CDR2 is YSYEKL. The CDR3 totals 16 residues. The CDR3 region has the DNA TGCGCCAGTGGCCGACCGGGACAGGGAGGGTACACTGAAGCTTTCTTT. Translated: CASGRPGQGGYTEAFF.

This chain links TRBV18 with TRBJ2-1, with 9 bases fitting TRBD1. The junction had 3 bases not matched to a gene; V was cut back by 2 bases and J by 4 bases. The length of the CDR3 is 15 residues. CDR1 KGHSH and CDR2 LQKENI come from the germline V gene. In DNA form, the CDR3 reads TGTGCCAGCTCACCAACGACAGGGGGTTACAATGAGCAGTTCTTC. It is translated as CASSPTTGGYNEQFF.

CDR3 in DNA: TGTGCCAGCAGTTTTCGACAGGGTGCCAATCAGCCCCAGCATTTT. This codes for CASSFRQGANQPQHF. V is TRBV27 and J is TRBJ1-5, with 7 bases fitting TRBD1. J was trimmed by 3 bases and V by 3 bases; bases with no gene match: 5. This CDR3 region has 15 residues. Germline loops: CDR1 MNHEY, CDR2 SMNVEV (reference sequence).

There are a few counts of this clone. An end of the junction differs from the germline gene, which may be a read error. The chain has TRBV7-2 and TRBJ1-6; 8 nucleotides line up with TRBD1. The CDR3 has 12 residues. From germline, CDR1 is SGHTA and CDR2 FQGNSA. CDR3 nucleotides: TGTGCCAGCAGCGGTCCAAGGGACAGGCGTGCATTT. It codes for CASSGPRDRRAF.

The chain links TRBV15 to TRBJ1-6; 8 bases align to TRBD1. V gave up 3 bases and J gave up 5 bases; unmatched junction bases: 12. Germline lookup yields CDR1 LNHNV and CDR2 YYDKDF (reference sequence). The CDR3 sequence is 18 residues long. CDR3 in amino acids: CATSSDTRTGLNNSPLHF. CDR3 in DNA: TGTGCCACCAGCAGCGACACCAGGACAGGGTTGAATAATTCACCCCTCCACTTT.

The chain combines TRBV30 with TRBJ1-2, with 8 bases lining up with TRBD1. The CDR3 spans 16 residues. From germline, CDR1 is GTSNPN and CDR2 SVGIG (reference sequence). V lost 3 bases, J lost 2 bases, and 11 bases stayed unmatched. The DNA of the CDR3 is TGTGCCTGGAGCCATACTCCGGGACAGGAGAACTATGGCTACACCTTC. It is translated as CAWSHTPGQENYGYTF.

The chain couples TRBV5-4 to TRBJ1-2; 7 nucleotides align to TRBD1. CDR1 is SGHNT and CDR2 is YYREEE in the germline V gene (reference sequence). V was clipped by 0 bases and J by 0 bases; unmatched bases: 2. This CDR3 has 15 amino acids. As DNA, the CDR3 is TGTGCCAGCAGCTTGGGGGACAGAGCTAACTATGGCTACACCTTC. Residues: CASSLGDRANYGYTF.

The CDR3 protein is CASSEAGKAEAFF. The CDR3 DNA reads as TGTGCCAGCAGTGAAGCAGGGAAAGCTGAAGCTTTCTTT. The chain recombines TRBV28 with TRBJ1-1, with a tentative D call TRBD1 (5 bases). V lost 5 bases and J lost 6, with 13 bases in between. Per germline, CDR1 MDHEN and CDR2 SYDVKM. The CDR3 runs 13 residues.

The chain carries TRBV4-3 and TRBJ1-3; 7 nucleotides match TRBD1. The V gene's germline CDR1 is LGHNA and CDR2 YSLEER. The CDR3 loop spans 15 amino acids. Trimming removed 4 bases from V and 4 bases from J; junction bases left unmatched: 7. The CDR3 here is CASSRHTGAGNTIYF. The CDR3 DNA reads TGCGCCAGCAGCCGCCACACAGGGGCAGGAAACACCATATATTTT.

This clone was detected once. The rearrangement links TRBV6-5 to TRBJ1-2, with 8 bases matching TRBD1. CDR1 is MNHEY and CDR2 is SVGAGI in the germline V gene. CDR3 length equals 15 residues. V trimming: 2 bases; J trimming: 3 bases; junction bases outside the gene matches: 5. CDR3 sequence reads: CASSYRPGQDYGYTF. The CDR3 region has the DNA TGTGCCAGCAGTTACAGACCGGGACAGGACTATGGCTACACCTTC.

Details on this clone: This specimen includes other DNA sequences encoding the same CDR3. V gene TRBV7-9 combines with J gene TRBJ1-1; the D gene is possibly TRBD1 (5 bases). The CDR3 loop spans 14 amino acids. Trimming removed 0 bases at V and 4 bases at J, with 9 bases between. Germline V lookup: CDR1 SEHNR, CDR2 FQNEAQ (reference sequence). CDR3 bases: TGTGCCAGCAGCTTAGCTCGGGGGTTCACTGAAGCTTTCTTT. Protein sequence: CASSLARGFTEAFF. The whole variable domain, remainder taken from reference TRBV7-9 and TRBJ1-1, is DTGVSQNPRHKITKRGQNVTFRCDPISEHNRLYWYRQTLGQGPEFLTYFQNEAQLEKSRLLSDRFSAERPKGSFSTLEIQRTEQGDSAMYLCASSLARGFTEAFFGQGTRLTVV.

This clone was picked up one time. This chain connects TRBV7-6 to TRBJ1-2; no firm D call. CDR3 length: 13 residues. V was cut by 2 bases and J by 8 bases, with 12 bases left in between. Germline CDR1 reads SGHVS; CDR2 reads FNYEAQ. For the CDR3, the DNA is TGTGCCAGCAGCTTATCCGGTCCCTGGGGCTACACCTTC. Translation gives CASSLSGPWGYTF.

The rearrangement links TRBV13 to TRBJ2-3, with D tentatively TRBD2 (6 bases). The CDR3 is 17 amino acids. V lost 5 bases and J 1 base, leaving 19 bases between the germline ends. Germline CDR1 PRHDT, CDR2 FYEKMQ (reference sequence). For the CDR3, the DNA is TGTGCCAGCAGCGTACGGACGGGAGTGAGTGGCACAGATACGCAGTATTTT. Translating it yields CASSVRTGVSGTDTQYF.

This chain joins TRBV4-2 and TRBJ1-5; no clear D gene. Germline V gives CDR1 LGHNA, CDR2 YNFKEQ. This CDR3 region has 16 residues. The ends were cut back, 0 bases at V and 7 bases at J, with 16 bases in the middle. CDR3 sequence reads: CASSQDREREGQPQHF. DNA for the CDR3: TGTGCCAGCAGCCAAGATCGGGAACGAGAGGGCCAGCCCCAGCATTTT.

This sequence joins TRBV19 and TRBJ1-4; D unclear. Germline V gene lookup returns CDR1 LNHDA and CDR2 SQIVND (reference sequence). Trimming pared 3 bases from V and 6 bases from J, leaving 11 bases between. The CDR3 is 14 residues long. The CDR3 sequence is CASSMNGYDEKLFF. The CDR3 DNA reads TGTGCCAGTAGTATGAACGGTTATGATGAAAAACTGTTTTTT.

The rearrangement links TRBV12-5 to TRBJ1-5; D ambiguous. The V end was cut by 2 bases, the J end by 5 bases, with 7 bases between. Germline V gene sequence: CDR1 LGHNT, CDR2 FRNRAP. The CDR3 extends over 13 amino acids. CDR3 in amino acids: CASGLSGDQPQHF. The CDR3 DNA reads as TGTGCTAGTGGTTTGTCTGGAGATCAGCCCCAGCATTTT.

The chain employs TRBV7-2 and TRBJ1-1, with D unclear. Looked up from germline, CDR1 is SGHTA and CDR2 is FQGNSA. The CDR3 is 14 residues long. The germline V and J ends were trimmed by 1 base and 2 bases, with 8 bases remaining between them. In nucleotides, the CDR3 is TGTGCCAGCAGCTTAGGGCGGGGAAACACTGAAGCTTTCTTT. As protein: CASSLGRGNTEAFF.

The chain uses TRBV29-1 and TRBJ2-5; 12 nucleotides match TRBD2. The CDR3 is made up of 15 amino acids. Germline V gene sequence: CDR1 SQVTM, CDR2 ANQGSEA. The V and J ends lost 4 bases and 3 bases, in that order; junction bases with no gene match: 6. The CDR3 spells CSVGLAGVEEETQYF. In DNA, the CDR3 is TGCAGCGTTGGACTAGCGGGGGTTGAGGAAGAGACCCAGTACTTC.